This T cell receptor (beta chain) is from a study of control samples from healthy donors and cancer patients. CDR3 length equals 18 residues. Trimming stripped 6 bases from V and 0 bases from J, with 23 bases between. CDR1 and CDR2 from the germline V gene are MNHEY and SMNVEV (reference sequence). Method: immunoSEQ multiplex PCR; TCRdb's copy keeps in-frame clones and lacks some. This sample has about 180,000 clones, with 85% to 90% found just once. The sequencing input was blood. The receptor was isolated from a woman between 45 and 60 years old in good health. V gene TRBV27 combines with J gene TRBJ1-2, with D maybe TRBD1 (5 bases). CDR3 sequence reads: CASSLRGFGSLANYGYTF. CDR3 DNA sequence: TGTGCCAGCAGCCTTAGGGGATTTGGGTCGTTAGCTAACTATGGCTACACCTTC.